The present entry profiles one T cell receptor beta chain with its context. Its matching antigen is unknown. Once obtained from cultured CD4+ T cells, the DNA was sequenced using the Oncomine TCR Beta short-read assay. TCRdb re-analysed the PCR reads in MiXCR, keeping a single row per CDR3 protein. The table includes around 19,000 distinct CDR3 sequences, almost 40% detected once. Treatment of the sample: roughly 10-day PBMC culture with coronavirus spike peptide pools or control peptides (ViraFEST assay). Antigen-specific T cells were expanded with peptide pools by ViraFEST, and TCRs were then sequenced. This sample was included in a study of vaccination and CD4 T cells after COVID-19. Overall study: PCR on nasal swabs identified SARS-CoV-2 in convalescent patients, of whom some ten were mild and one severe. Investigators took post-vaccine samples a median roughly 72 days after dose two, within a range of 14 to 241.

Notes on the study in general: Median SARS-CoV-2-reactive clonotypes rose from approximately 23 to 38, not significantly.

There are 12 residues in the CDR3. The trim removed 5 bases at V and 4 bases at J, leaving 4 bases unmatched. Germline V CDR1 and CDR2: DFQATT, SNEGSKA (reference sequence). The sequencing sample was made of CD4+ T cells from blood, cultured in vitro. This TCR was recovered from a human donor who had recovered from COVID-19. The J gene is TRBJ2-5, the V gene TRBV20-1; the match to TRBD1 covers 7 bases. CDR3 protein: CSAHTGAETQYF. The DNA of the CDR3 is TGCAGTGCTCACACAGGGGCAGAGACCCAGTACTTC.